This passage covers 20 T cell receptor beta chains from one sample sequenced in a study of regulatory T cells in long-lasting Graves disease. To make TCR beta libraries, researchers used iRepertoire HTBI primers and Arm-PCR of CDR3 regions. TCRdb reprocessed the multiplex PCR reads via MiXCR and lists one record per CDR3 protein. The table includes approximately 470,000 distinct CDR3 sequences, under 25% detected once. The time point is: persistent/refractory GD, antithyroid drugs over 5 years with positive TRAb. RNA extracted from PBMCs served as the sequencing template. The specimen comprised peripheral blood mononuclear cells (PBMCs), sampled when the disease was refractory, from a patient treated with antithyroid drugs. These receptor sequences come from a female donor with Graves disease.

This clonotype was seen at least ten times. The V gene is TRBV3-1, the J gene TRBJ2-7; a weak D match, TRBD2 (5 bases). CDR3 length: 13 residues. V lost 3 bases and J lost 5, with 11 bases in between. The germline CDR1 and CDR2 sequences are LGHDT and YNNKEL (reference sequence). The CDR3 spells CASSHAGVNEQYF. CDR3 bases: TGTGCCAGCAGCCATGCCGGGGTCAACGAGCAGTACTTC.

This clonotype was seen many times. V usage is TRBV30 and J usage is TRBJ1-3, with D uncertain. The CDR3 loop spans 12 amino acids. From germline, CDR1 is GTSNPN and CDR2 SVGIG (reference sequence). V lost 0 bases and J 8 bases, leaving 8 bases between the germline ends. CDR3 residues: CAWSVNGDTIYF. The DNA for the CDR3 is TGTGCCTGGAGTGTGAACGGTGACACCATATATTTT.

This clonotype was detected many times. The chain joins TRBV28 to TRBJ2-7, with TRBD2 as a possible D gene (6 bases). Trimming left V 5 bases short and J 3 bases short, with 11 bases between. Germline CDR1 MDHEN, CDR2 SYDVKM. The CDR3 covers 13 residues. The CDR3 DNA reads TGTGCCAGCAGTCACCGGGGGAACTACGAGCAGTACTTC. Its translation: CASSHRGNYEQYF.

This clonotype was found many times. The chain carries TRBV28 and TRBJ2-7; 8 nucleotides agree with TRBD1. The CDR3 sequence is 13 residues long. V lost 8 bases and J lost 7; bases outside the gene matches: 10. Germline lookup yields CDR1 MDHEN and CDR2 SYDVKM. CDR3 in amino acids: CASDGQGGLEQYF. As DNA, the CDR3 is TGTGCCAGCGACGGACAGGGAGGACTAGAGCAGTACTTC.

This clonotype was observed at least ten times. This chain joins TRBV30 and TRBJ1-4, with D unclear. The CDR3 loop spans 15 amino acids. Per the germline V gene, CDR1 is GTSNPN and CDR2 is SVGIG (reference sequence). V gave up 0 bases and J gave up 5 bases, with 13 bases separating them. CDR3: CAWSVTAGPNEKLFF. The CDR3 DNA sequence: TGTGCCTGGAGTGTAACGGCCGGACCAAATGAAAAACTGTTTTTT. Looking up the rest from reference TRBV30 and TRBJ1-4 gives the full variable domain: SQTIHQWPATLVQPVGSPLSLECTVEGTSNPNLYWYRQAAGRGLQLLFYSVGIGQISSEVPQNLSASRPQDRQFILSSKKLLLSDSGFYLCAWSVTAGPNEKLFFGSGTQLSVL.

This clonotype came up many times. The chain couples TRBV6-1 to TRBJ1-1; TRBD1 is a possible D gene (6 bases). The CDR3 covers 13 residues. Germline CDR1 MNHNS, CDR2 SASEGT. CDR3 region: CASFGGLWTEAFF. The CDR3 nucleotides are TGTGCAAGTTTCGGGGGCTTGTGGACTGAAGCTTTCTTT.

This clonotype has a handful of counts. The rearrangement links TRBV7-2 to TRBJ2-5, with 9 positions matching TRBD1. The V segment lost 5 bases and the J segment 5 bases; nucleotides outside the gene matches: 9. Germline CDR1 is SGHTA and CDR2 is FQGNSA. The CDR3 covers 15 residues. This CDR3 is CASSAGTGFGETQYF. For the CDR3, the DNA is TGTGCCAGCAGCGCCGGGACAGGGTTTGGGGAGACCCAGTACTTC.

Many counts were recorded for this clonotype. The chain combines TRBV7-2 with TRBJ2-2; 8 nucleotides align to TRBD2. J gave up 6 bases and V 6 bases, and 9 bases lay outside the gene matches. The CDR3 has 15 amino acids. CDR1 is SGHTA and CDR2 is FQGNSA in the germline V gene. CDR3: CASRSPGLGAGELFF. The CDR3 DNA is TGTGCCAGCAGGTCCCCGGGACTAGGTGCCGGGGAGCTGTTTTTT.

This chain joins TRBV5-6 and TRBJ2-7; TRBD2 matches 11 bases. After removal of 5 bases from V and 3 bases from J, the junction contained 7 bases not matched to a gene. Germline V gene sequence: CDR1 SGHDT, CDR2 YYEEEE. This CDR3 is 15 amino acids long. The CDR3 protein is CASSRGLAGLYEQYF. The CDR3 bases are TGTGCCAGCAGTCGTGGACTAGCGGGCCTCTACGAGCAGTACTTC.

This chain links TRBV29-1 with TRBJ1-2, with D unclear. The CDR3 extends over 12 amino acids. V gave up 5 bases and J gave up 4 bases, with 11 bases separating them. The germline CDR1 and CDR2 sequences are SQVTM and ANQGSEA. This chain's CDR3 is CSVIDGGYGYTF. In DNA form, the CDR3 reads TGCAGCGTTATAGACGGAGGCTATGGCTACACCTTC. Combining the CDR3 with reference TRBV29-1 and TRBJ1-2 gives the whole variable domain SAVISQKPSRDICQRGTSLTIQCQVDSQVTMMFWYRQQPGQSLTLIATANQGSEATYESGFVIDKFPISRPNLTFSTLTVSNMSPEDSSIYLCSVIDGGYGYTFGSGTRLTVV.

This clonotype came up many times. The chain carries TRBV12-3 or TRBV12-4 and TRBJ2-2; tentative D call: TRBD1 (6 bases). The ends were cut back, 3 bases at V and 4 bases at J, with 9 bases in the middle. The CDR3 has 14 amino acids. The CDR3 here is CASSFTGPTGELFF. DNA for the CDR3: TGTGCCAGCAGTTTTACAGGGCCCACCGGGGAGCTGTTTTTT.

This clonotype was counted only a few times. This chain uses TRBV7-9 with TRBJ2-2; 8 nucleotides agree with TRBD2. Germline assignment: CDR1 SEHNR and CDR2 FQNEAQ (reference sequence). The CDR3 runs 12 residues. The ends lost 8 bases at V and 9 bases at J; junction bases unmatched: 5. CDR3 sequence reads: CASCIAGRELFF. As DNA, the CDR3 is TGTGCCAGCTGTATAGCGGGAAGGGAGCTGTTTTTT.

This clonotype has ten or more counts. The genes are TRBV7-8 and TRBJ1-6; D possibly corresponds to TRBD1 (5 bases). CDR3 size: 16 residues. Between the trimmed V and J ends, which lost 0 bases and 7 bases, there was a span of 13 bases. Germline values: CDR1 SGHVS, CDR2 FQNEAQ. The CDR3 region is CASSLAGETINSPLHF. The DNA for the CDR3 is TGTGCCAGCAGCTTAGCGGGGGAGACGATAAATTCACCCCTCCACTTT.

V and J are TRBV2 and TRBJ2-1; tentative D call: TRBD2 (7 bases). Per germline, CDR1 SNHLY and CDR2 FYNNEI. The length of the CDR3 is 16 residues. V was shortened by 6 bases and J by 8 bases, with 23 bases between the two germline ends. Written as DNA, the CDR3 is TGTGCCAGCAGCGAACCCTCCGGGGGGCGCTTGGATGAGCAGTTCTTC. This translates into CASSEPSGGRLDEQFF.

Many counts were recorded for this clonotype. The rearrangement uses TRBV15 and TRBJ2-5; 13 bases line up with TRBD2. CDR3 size: 16 residues. Trimming took 1 base from V and 2 from J; bases not matched to a gene: 1. The germline V gene has CDR1 LNHNV and CDR2 YYDKDF (reference sequence). CDR3 amino acids: CATSRATSGRQETQYF. The CDR3 DNA reads as TGTGCCACCAGCAGAGCGACTAGCGGGAGGCAAGAGACCCAGTACTTC.

In its sample, this clonotype was seen many times. As DNA, the CDR3 is TGTGCCACGAGAGTCGTCGCATCACCCCTCCACTTT. As protein: CATRVVASPLHF. This chain connects TRBV6-1 to TRBJ1-6; D is unclear. Germline values: CDR1 MNHNS, CDR2 SASEGT. This CDR3 has 12 amino acids. V was clipped by 10 bases and J by 10 bases, with 14 bases between them.

This clonotype has ten or more counts. The rearrangement joins TRBV2 to TRBJ1-1; TRBD1 is a possible D gene (6 bases). The V end lost 4 bases, the J end lost 8 bases, and 11 bases lay between the germline ends. The CDR3 runs to 12 residues. CDR1 is SNHLY and CDR2 is FYNNEI in the germline V gene. The CDR3 DNA sequence: TGTGCCAGCAGTGGCCGAACAGGGGAAGCTTTCTTT. Protein product: CASSGRTGEAFF.

This clonotype was detected once. Possible read error: a much larger clone is one base away. The rearrangement uses TRBV6-5 and TRBJ1-6; D not resolved. This CDR3 comprises 14 residues. V lost 2 bases and J lost 10, with 12 bases in between. Germline V gene lookup returns CDR1 MNHEY and CDR2 SVGAGI. CDR3 protein: CASSYAILGSPLHF. CDR3 DNA sequence: TGTGCCAGCAGTTACGCAATCCTGGGATCACCCCTCCACTTT.

This clonotype has a count of ten or more. The chain couples TRBV10-1 to TRBJ1-1; 9 nucleotides line up with TRBD1. Germline values: CDR1 WNHNN, CDR2 SYGVQD (reference sequence). The ends lost 3 bases at V and 5 bases at J; junction bases unmatched: 10. CDR3 size: 16 residues. This CDR3 reads CASSDLRDRERTEAFF. The CDR3, as DNA: TGCGCCAGCAGTGACTTGCGGGACAGGGAGCGGACTGAAGCTTTCTTT.

This clonotype appeared many times. The chain uses TRBV11-1 and TRBJ2-7; 12 bases are shared with TRBD2. This CDR3 contains 14 residues. Germline lookup yields CDR1 SGHAT and CDR2 FQDESV (reference sequence). Unmatched junction bases numbered 6, after V lost 5 bases and J lost 7 bases. For the CDR3, the DNA is TGTGCCAGCAGCCCACTAGCGGGAGGAGGGGAGCAGTACTTC. Translating gives CASSPLAGGGEQYF.